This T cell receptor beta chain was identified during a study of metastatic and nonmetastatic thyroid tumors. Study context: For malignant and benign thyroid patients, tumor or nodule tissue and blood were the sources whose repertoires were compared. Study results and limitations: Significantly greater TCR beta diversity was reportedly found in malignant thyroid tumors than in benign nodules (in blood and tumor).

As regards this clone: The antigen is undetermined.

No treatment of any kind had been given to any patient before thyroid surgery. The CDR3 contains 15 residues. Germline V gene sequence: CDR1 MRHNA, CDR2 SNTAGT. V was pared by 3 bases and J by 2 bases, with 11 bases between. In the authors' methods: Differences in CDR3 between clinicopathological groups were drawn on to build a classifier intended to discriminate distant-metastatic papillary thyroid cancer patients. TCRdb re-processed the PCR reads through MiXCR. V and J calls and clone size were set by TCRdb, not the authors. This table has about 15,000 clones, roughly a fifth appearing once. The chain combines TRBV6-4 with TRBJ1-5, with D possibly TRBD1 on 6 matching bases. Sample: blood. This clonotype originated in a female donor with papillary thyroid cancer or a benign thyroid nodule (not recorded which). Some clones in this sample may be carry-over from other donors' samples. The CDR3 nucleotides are TGTGCCAGCAGTGAACAGGGAGGAGGCAATCAGCCCCAGCATTTT. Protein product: CASSEQGGGNQPQHF.